The clone carrying this T cell receptor beta chain has a count of ten or more. Its antigen is still unknown. TCR beta CDR3 regions were amplified from RNA transcripts. Initially, a first-round RT-PCR of the TCR CDR3 employed the HTBI primer set. Each CDR3 protein is one row after TCRdb ran MiXCR on the multiplex PCR reads. Of fewer than 450,000 distinct CDR3 sequences in the sample, roughly 13% are singletons; the top ten hold approximately 29%. The entry originates in a study of T cells in Graves' hyperthyroidism and ophthalmopathy. Regarding the study as a whole: Ophthalmopathy got predicted by the model a median approximately six months before its onset.

V was clipped by 7 bases and J by 7 bases, with 23 bases between them. The V gene's germline CDR1 is MNHEY and CDR2 SVGEGT. CDR3 length: 15 amino acids. Clinical symptoms, serum thyroxine, TRAb, thyroid ultrasound and orbital computed tomography established diagnosis. The sample was blood. V usage is TRBV6-2 or TRBV6-3 and J usage is TRBJ2-7; a possible D gene is TRBD1 (7 bases). The source of this sequence is a man aged 50-59 years with Graves' ophthalmopathy. This CDR3 reads CASTTIDRDSREQYF. CDR3 DNA: TGTGCCAGCACCACAATCGACAGGGACTCTCGGGAGCAGTACTTC.